The source of this T cell receptor (beta chain) is a study of prognosis after radiotherapy for stage I lung cancer. Study details: Several patients had tumors that were squamous cell carcinoma, and eleven to twelve had adenocarcinoma.

TCR beta CDR3 amplification from genomic DNA was performed by two-round multiplex PCR. The first round of PCR was done with primers that matched each TRBV and TRBJ gene. MiXCR was run by TCRdb on the multiplex PCR reads, yielding one entry per CDR3 protein. In the table there are 25,000 to 30,000 distinct CDR3 sequences, around 43% of which are singletons. This clonotype has just one count. Germline CDR1 MGHRA, CDR2 YSYEKL. The V end was cut by 0 bases, the J end by 0 bases, with 8 bases between. This CDR3 is 15 amino acids long. The rearrangement uses TRBV4-1 and TRBJ1-2; D not resolved. The receptor's source is a donor aged 50 or older with non-small cell lung cancer. Sequencing was performed on PBMCs, taken before or after stereotactic body radiation therapy (not recorded which). CDR3 sequence reads: CASSQEGAANYGYTF. DNA for the CDR3: TGCGCCAGCAGCCAAGAAGGTGCAGCTAACTATGGCTACACCTTC.